The clone carrying this T cell receptor beta chain was picked up one time. This specimen belongs to a study of blood T cell repertoires in COVID-19. Deletions cut 1 base from V and 4 bases from J, with 10 bases between. CDR3 length equals 15 residues. CDR1 and CDR2 (germline): SGHTA, FQGNSA. Assay: immunoSEQ multiplex PCR; the TCRdb copy retains only in-frame clones and omits some. The data hold 200,000 to 300,000 clones, with about 93% observed a single time. Sequenced material: peripheral blood. The gene calls are TRBV7-2 and TRBJ1-4; no definite D call. The receptor was derived from a man aged 30 to 45 with COVID-19, enrolled during active disease. The CDR3 here is CASSLVSGFNEKLFF. In nucleotides, the CDR3 is TGTGCCAGCAGCTTAGTATCCGGGTTTAATGAAAAACTGTTTTTT.